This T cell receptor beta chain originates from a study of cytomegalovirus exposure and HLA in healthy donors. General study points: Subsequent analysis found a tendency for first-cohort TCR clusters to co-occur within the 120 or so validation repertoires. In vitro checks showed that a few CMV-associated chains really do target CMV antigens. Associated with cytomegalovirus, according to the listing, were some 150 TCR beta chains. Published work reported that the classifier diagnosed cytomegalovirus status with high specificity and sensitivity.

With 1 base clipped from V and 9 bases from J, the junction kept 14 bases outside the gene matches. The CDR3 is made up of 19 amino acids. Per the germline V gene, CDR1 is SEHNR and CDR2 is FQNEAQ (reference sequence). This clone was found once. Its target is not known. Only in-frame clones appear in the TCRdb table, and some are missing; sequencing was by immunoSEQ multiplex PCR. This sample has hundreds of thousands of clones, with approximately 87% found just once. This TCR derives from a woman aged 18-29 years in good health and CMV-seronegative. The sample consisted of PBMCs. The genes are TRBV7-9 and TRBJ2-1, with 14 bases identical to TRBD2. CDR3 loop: CASSLDMGLAGVGIGEQFF. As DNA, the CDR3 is TGTGCCAGCAGCTTAGACATGGGACTAGCGGGAGTCGGAATTGGTGAGCAGTTCTTC.